This entry lists 32 T cell receptor beta chains sequenced from one sample in a study of blood T cell repertoires in COVID-19. TCRdb's table, derived via immunoSEQ multiplex PCR, lists solely in-frame clones and lacks some. The repertoire holds about 140,000 clones, with under 85% as singletons. Sequences were obtained from peripheral blood. The receptors here all came from a woman older than 75 in a cohort sampled during active or convalescent COVID-19.

The count of this clone is one. V usage is TRBV9 and J usage is TRBJ1-1; possible D gene TRBD1, 6 bases. From germline, CDR1 is SGDLS and CDR2 YYNGEE. V dropped 4 bases and J dropped 4 bases, with 17 bases sitting between them. CDR3 size: 15 residues. CDR3 protein: CASSKTGTTITEAFF. The CDR3 DNA is TGTGCCAGCAGCAAGACCGGGACAACTATCACTGAAGCTTTCTTT. The full variable domain, in which reference TRBV9 and TRBJ1-1 provide the parts outside the CDR3, is DSGVTQTPKHLITATGQRVTLRCSPRSGDLSVYWYQQSLDQGLQFLIQYYNGEERAKGNILERFSAQQFPDLHSELNLSSLELGDSALYFCASSKTGTTITEAFFGQGTRLTVV.

V gene TRBV18 combines with J gene TRBJ1-2, with 9 bases fitting TRBD1. The V and J ends lost 5 bases and 7 bases, in that order; junction bases with no gene match: 8. From germline, CDR1 is KGHSH and CDR2 LQKENI. This CDR3 contains 14 residues. For the CDR3, the DNA is TGTGCCAGCTCAACGGGACAGGGTCCAGGTGGCTACACCTTC. Amino acids: CASSTGQGPGGYTF.

V and J are TRBV29-1 and TRBJ2-1, with 7 bases matching TRBD1. J gave up 4 bases and V 7 bases, and 13 bases lay outside the gene matches. CDR1 and CDR2 from the germline V gene are SQVTM and ANQGSEA. The CDR3 length is 15 residues. CDR3: CSAIPEGGWYNEQFF. The CDR3 DNA reads TGCAGCGCCATACCCGAAGGGGGCTGGTACAATGAGCAGTTCTTC.

In this sample, this clone turned up a few times. The rearrangement joins TRBV11-2 to TRBJ2-5; 7 bases agree with TRBD2. V was clipped by 1 base and J by 2 bases; unmatched bases: 4. The CDR3 sequence is 15 residues long. Germline CDR1 reads SGHAT; CDR2 reads FQNNGV. The CDR3 coding sequence is TGTGCCAGCAGCTTAGTAGGGAGGGTACAAGAGACCCAGTACTTC. Encoded protein: CASSLVGRVQETQYF.

J is TRBJ2-7 and V is TRBV15; TRBD1 aligns across 7 bases. This CDR3 is built from 14 residues. With V trimmed by 6 bases and J by 0 bases, 5 bases remained unmatched. The germline gives CDR1 LNHNV, CDR2 YYDKDF (reference sequence). CDR3 sequence (DNA): TGTGCCACCAGGGTGGCAGGGGGCTCCTACGAGCAGTACTTC. It translates to CATRVAGGSYEQYF. The variable domain in full, with the rest retrieved from reference TRBV15 and TRBJ2-7, is DAMVIQNPRYQVTQFGKPVTLSCSQTLNHNVMYWYQQKSSQAPKLLFHYYDKDFNNEADTPDNFQSRRPNTSFCFLDIRSPGLGDTAMYLCATRVAGGSYEQYFGPGTRLTVT.

The CDR3 here is CASRLWTGELFF. The CDR3 DNA reads as TGTGCCAGCAGACTTTGGACCGGGGAGCTGTTTTTT. The V call is TRBV6-5, the J call TRBJ2-2; D is undetermined. V was clipped by 6 bases and J by 5 bases, with 7 bases between them. Germline CDR1 is MNHEY and CDR2 is SVGAGI. The CDR3 consists of 12 residues.

The chain has TRBV5-8 and TRBJ1-6; 9 bases fit TRBD1. V trimming: 4 bases; J trimming: 7 bases; junction bases outside the gene matches: 6. The CDR3 spans 15 residues. CDR1 is SGHTS, CDR2 YDEGEE, per germline. CDR3: CASSIRQGGNSPLHF. The CDR3 bases are TGTGCCAGCAGCATACGACAGGGGGGCAATTCACCCCTCCACTTT. The full variable domain, in which reference TRBV5-8 and TRBJ1-6 provide the parts outside the CDR3, is EAGVTQSPTHLIKTRGQQATLRCSPISGHTSVYWYQQALGLGLQFLLWYDEGEERNRGNFPPRFSGRQFPNYSSELNVNALELEDSALYLCASSIRQGGNSPLHFGNGTRLTVT.

This clone was picked up one time. This chain connects TRBV19 to TRBJ2-7; TRBD2 aligns across 10 bases. Trimming removed 8 bases from V and 2 bases from J; junction bases left unmatched: 6. CDR1 and CDR2 from the germline V gene are LNHDA and SQIVND (reference sequence). The CDR3 totals 14 residues. CDR3: CASGSGGAPYEQYF. The CDR3 DNA reads as TGTGCCAGTGGAAGCGGGGGGGCGCCCTACGAGCAGTACTTC.

This clone was seen just once. The chain joins TRBV5-4 to TRBJ2-3; D unclear. The CDR3 is 14 residues long. Trimming removed 0 bases at V and 4 bases at J, with 9 bases between. CDR1 SGHNT and CDR2 YYREEE come from the germline V gene (reference sequence). CDR3 in amino acids: CASSLELFADTQYF. DNA for the CDR3: TGTGCCAGCAGCTTGGAACTGTTTGCAGATACGCAGTATTTT.

This chain links TRBV7-2 with TRBJ2-4; TRBD1 matches at 8 bases. The CDR3 spans 19 residues. J gave up 7 bases and V 2 bases, and 19 bases lay outside the gene matches. Germline loops: CDR1 SGHTA, CDR2 FQGNSA. CDR3 nucleotide sequence: TGTGCCAGCAGCTTAACGTGGGGACAGGTTTCATCTGCGAGGAACATTCAGTACTTC. This gives the protein CASSLTWGQVSSARNIQYF.

The gene calls are TRBV2 and TRBJ1-6, with D perhaps TRBD1 (5 bases). This CDR3 is built from 14 residues. Between the trimmed V and J ends, which lost 3 bases and 9 bases, there was a span of 12 bases. Germline V gene lookup returns CDR1 SNHLY and CDR2 FYNNEI. In DNA form, the CDR3 reads TGTGCCAGCAGTGATTTCAGGGTGGGTTCACCCCTCCACTTT. The encoded protein is CASSDFRVGSPLHF.

The gene calls are TRBV2 and TRBJ2-3; possibly TRBD1 for D (5 bases). Trimming stripped 2 bases from V and 7 bases from J, with 10 bases between. From germline, CDR1 is SNHLY and CDR2 FYNNEI. This CDR3 spans 13 amino acids. This chain's CDR3 is CASSESRTNTQYF. CDR3 DNA: TGTGCCAGCAGTGAAAGTCGGACAAATACGCAGTATTTT.

This clone was observed a single time. The J gene is TRBJ1-1, the V gene TRBV5-1; tentatively, D is TRBD1 (5 bases). This CDR3 contains 13 residues. Germline-derived CDR1 and CDR2 are SGHRS and YFSETQ. The ends were cut back, 1 base at V and 4 bases at J, with 8 bases in the middle. The CDR3 nucleotides read TGCGCCAGCAGCTTGTGGGGCGTCACTGAAGCTTTCTTT. Its protein is CASSLWGVTEAFF.

The chain employs TRBV29-1 and TRBJ2-1; 8 positions match TRBD2. Germline trimming cut 5 bases from V and 3 bases from J; bases unmatched to any gene: 0. Germline V gives CDR1 SQVTM, CDR2 ANQGSEA. CDR3 length equals 12 residues. Here the CDR3 DNA reads TGCAGCGTTCTAGCGGGCTACAATGAGCAGTTCTTC. Translation gives CSVLAGYNEQFF.

The chain combines TRBV9 with TRBJ1-6, with no clear D. V lost 4 bases to trimming and J lost 5 bases, with 4 bases between them. There are 12 residues in the CDR3. The germline V gene has CDR1 SGDLS and CDR2 YYNGEE. The CDR3 DNA reads TGTGCCAGCAGCCCTGATAATTCACCCCTCCACTTT. The encoded protein is CASSPDNSPLHF.

A note on this clone: The sample contains more than one DNA sequence encoding this CDR3. The chain joins TRBV3-1 (or the pseudogene TRBV3-2) to TRBJ2-6; TRBD1 agrees at 11 bases. This CDR3 comprises 17 residues. Germline trimming cut 4 bases from V and 1 base from J; bases unmatched to any gene: 3. Germline assignment: CDR1 LGHDT and CDR2 YNNKEL (reference sequence). CDR3 in DNA: TGTGCCAGCAGCCGAGGACAGGGGGCATCTGGGGCCAACGTCCTGACTTTC. Its protein is CASSRGQGASGANVLTF.

The chain is built from TRBV7-6 and TRBJ1-5, with 8 positions matching TRBD1. There are 15 residues in the CDR3. V lost 0 bases, J lost 4 bases, and 2 bases stayed unmatched. The germline gives CDR1 SGHVS, CDR2 FNYEAQ. The CDR3 sequence: CASSLAQGENQPQHF. The CDR3 DNA reads TGTGCCAGCAGCTTAGCACAGGGGGAGAATCAGCCCCAGCATTTT.

The chain employs TRBV10-3 and TRBJ2-7; 9 nucleotides line up with TRBD2. The CDR3 extends over 14 amino acids. J gave up 7 bases and V 8 bases, and 12 bases lay outside the gene matches. Germline assignment: CDR1 ENHRY and CDR2 SYGVKD. CDR3: CAIQRGTSFSEQYF. For the CDR3, the DNA is TGTGCCATCCAAAGGGGGACTAGCTTTTCGGAGCAGTACTTC.

V and J are TRBV6-4 and TRBJ2-1; the match to TRBD1 covers 7 bases. This CDR3 is 13 amino acids long. J was trimmed by 4 bases and V by 9 bases; bases with no gene match: 6. The germline V gene encodes CDR1 MRHNA and CDR2 SNTAGT. CDR3 in DNA: TGTGCCAGAGGACAGGAAATATACAATGAGCAGTTCTTC. This translates into CARGQEIYNEQFF.

J is TRBJ1-1 and V is TRBV7-6; TRBD1 agrees at 10 bases. V gave up 5 bases and J gave up 4 bases; unmatched junction bases: 13. Per the germline V gene, CDR1 is SGHVS and CDR2 is FNYEAQ. This CDR3 comprises 17 residues. The CDR3 spells CASSPRQGAAGGTEAFF. In DNA form, the CDR3 reads TGTGCCAGCAGCCCCCGACAGGGGGCGGCGGGCGGCACTGAAGCTTTCTTT.

The V and J genes are TRBV19 and TRBJ1-4; possibly TRBD1 for D (5 bases). CDR3 length: 14 amino acids. V was clipped by 7 bases and J by 0 bases, with 9 bases between them. CDR1 and CDR2 (germline): LNHDA, SQIVND (reference sequence). Written as DNA, the CDR3 is TGTGCCAGTAAGACAGATGCAACTAATGAAAAACTGTTTTTT. Amino acids: CASKTDATNEKLFF.

The chain uses TRBV6-5 and TRBJ2-5; 7 bases align to TRBD1. CDR3 length: 14 residues. Germline values: CDR1 MNHEY, CDR2 SVGAGI. Losses at the gene ends were 4 bases for V and 5 bases for J; bases not matched to a gene: 7. CDR3 region: CASSSIDRVETQYF. The CDR3 coding sequence is TGTGCCAGCAGTTCGATAGACAGGGTGGAGACCCAGTACTTC.

The rearrangement links TRBV4-1 to TRBJ2-2; D is possibly TRBD1 (5 bases). In germline, CDR1 is MGHRA, CDR2 YSYEKL. V lost 1 base, J lost 4 bases, and 10 bases lay in between. This CDR3 contains 15 residues. CDR3 sequence: CASSQAGWGTGELFF. The CDR3 coding sequence is TGCGCCAGCAGCCAAGCAGGGTGGGGCACCGGGGAGCTGTTTTTT.

The sample holds one count of this clone. The chain has TRBV10-3 and TRBJ1-2; D call uncertain. Germline V lookup: CDR1 ENHRY, CDR2 SYGVKD. The CDR3 has 12 amino acids. Trimming took 3 bases from V and 8 from J, leaving 10 bases between them. CDR3 bases: TGTGCCATCAGTGAATATGAGGTCGGCTACACCTTC. Encoded protein: CAISEYEVGYTF.

V usage is TRBV6-5 and J usage is TRBJ2-5, with TRBD2 identical over 10 bases. This CDR3 region has 14 residues. Trimming at V came to 7 bases and at J to 2 bases, leaving 4 bases not matched to a gene. Germline CDR1 and CDR2: MNHEY and SVGAGI. CDR3 sequence: CASKKAGGQETQYF. The CDR3 DNA follows: TGTGCCAGCAAGAAAGCGGGGGGGCAAGAGACCCAGTACTTC.

The rearrangement links TRBV12-3 or TRBV12-4 to TRBJ1-5; 8 nucleotides match TRBD1. The V segment lost 6 bases and the J segment 7 bases; nucleotides outside the gene matches: 5. The CDR3 is 13 amino acids. CDR3 sequence: CASSQGAGQPQHF. The DNA of the CDR3 is TGTGCCAGCAGCCAGGGGGCAGGGCAGCCCCAGCATTTT.

The genes are TRBV19 and TRBJ2-2; D may be TRBD1 (6 bases). Germline V CDR1 and CDR2: LNHDA, SQIVND (reference sequence). The ends were cut back, 1 base at V and 1 base at J, with 10 bases in the middle. The CDR3 sequence is 16 residues long. CDR3: CASSIGHRVNTGELFF. As DNA, the CDR3 is TGTGCCAGTAGTATAGGGCACAGGGTGAACACCGGGGAGCTGTTTTTT.

The V gene is TRBV4-1, the J gene TRBJ2-3; the D gene is possibly TRBD2 (6 bases). The germline V and J ends were trimmed by 6 bases and 3 bases, with 13 bases remaining between them. The germline gives CDR1 MGHRA, CDR2 YSYEKL. The CDR3 covers 14 residues. CDR3 region: CASRRAGGTDTQYF. CDR3 nucleotide sequence: TGCGCCAGCAGACGAGCGGGCGGGACAGATACGCAGTATTTT.

The chain recombines TRBV2 with TRBJ1-6; D is uncertain. Trimming stripped 6 bases from V and 6 bases from J, with 9 bases between. Per germline, CDR1 SNHLY and CDR2 FYNNEI. This CDR3 is 13 amino acids long. The CDR3 is CASRPGTNSPLHF. CDR3 nucleotides: TGTGCCAGCAGACCGGGTACTAATTCACCCCTCCACTTT.

The chain is built from TRBV20-1 and TRBJ2-3; D uncertain. The CDR3 spans 10 residues. V was trimmed by 5 bases and J by 6 bases, leaving 6 bases between them. CDR1 DFQATT and CDR2 SNEGSKA come from the germline V gene (reference sequence). CDR3 in amino acids: CSAVRDTQYF. DNA of the CDR3: TGCAGTGCTGTGAGGGATACGCAGTATTTT.

The CDR3 coding sequence is TGCAGCGTTCACGGACAGGGGGAAATTGGCTACACCTTC. Translated: CSVHGQGEIGYTF. J is TRBJ1-2 and V is TRBV29-1, with 10 nucleotides matching TRBD1. Trimming took 5 bases from V and 7 from J; bases not matched to a gene: 7. This CDR3 region has 13 residues. CDR1 and CDR2 from the germline V gene are SQVTM and ANQGSEA.

This chain joins TRBV29-1 and TRBJ1-5; D perhaps matches TRBD1 (6 bases). Trimming stripped 6 bases from V and 6 bases from J, with 12 bases between. The CDR3 totals 12 residues. Germline V gene sequence: CDR1 SQVTM, CDR2 ANQGSEA. This CDR3 is CSVGIRGQPQHF. CDR3 bases: TGCAGCGTCGGGATCAGGGGTCAGCCCCAGCATTTT.